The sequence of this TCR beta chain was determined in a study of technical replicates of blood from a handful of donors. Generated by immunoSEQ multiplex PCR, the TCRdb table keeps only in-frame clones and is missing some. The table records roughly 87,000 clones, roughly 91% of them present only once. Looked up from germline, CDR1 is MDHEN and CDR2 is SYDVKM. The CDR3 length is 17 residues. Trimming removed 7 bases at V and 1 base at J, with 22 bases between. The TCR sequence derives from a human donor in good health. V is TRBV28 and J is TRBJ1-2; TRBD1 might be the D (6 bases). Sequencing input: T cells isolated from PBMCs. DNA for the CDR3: TGTGCCAGCACTCTCTCGTCGGGGGGCCGAATTAACTATGGCTACACCTTC. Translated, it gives CASTLSSGGRINYGYTF.